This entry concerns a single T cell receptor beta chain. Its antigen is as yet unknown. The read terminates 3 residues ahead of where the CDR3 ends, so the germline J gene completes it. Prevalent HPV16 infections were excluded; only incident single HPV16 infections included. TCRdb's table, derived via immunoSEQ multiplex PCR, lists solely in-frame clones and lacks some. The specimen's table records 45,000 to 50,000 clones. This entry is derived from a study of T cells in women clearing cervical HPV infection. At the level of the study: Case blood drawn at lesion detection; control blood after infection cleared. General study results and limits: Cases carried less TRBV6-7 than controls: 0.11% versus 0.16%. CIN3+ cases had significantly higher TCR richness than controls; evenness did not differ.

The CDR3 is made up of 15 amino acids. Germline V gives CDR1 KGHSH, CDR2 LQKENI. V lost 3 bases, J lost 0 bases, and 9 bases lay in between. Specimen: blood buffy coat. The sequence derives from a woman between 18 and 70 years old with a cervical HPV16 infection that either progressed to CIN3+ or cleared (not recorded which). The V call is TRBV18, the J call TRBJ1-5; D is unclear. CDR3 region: CASSPNSNSNQPQHF. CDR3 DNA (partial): TGTGCCAGCTCACCTAACAGTAATAGCAATCAGCCC.